Below, 21 T cell receptor beta chains from the same sample are listed, as sequenced in a study of T cells in Graves' hyperthyroidism and ophthalmopathy. Amplification yielded TCR beta CDR3 regions, with RNA transcripts as the source. The HTBI set primed first-round TCR CDR3 RT-PCR. Each CDR3 protein is one row after TCRdb ran MiXCR on the multiplex PCR reads. The profile shows more than 500,000 distinct CDR3 sequences, about 45% of them singletons. Specimen: peripheral blood or thyroid tissue (not recorded which). Receptor source: an adult woman with Graves' disease, either hyperthyroidism or ophthalmopathy (not recorded which).

V gene TRBV7-9 combines with J gene TRBJ1-2; 10 bases fit TRBD1. J was trimmed by 7 bases and V by 6 bases; bases with no gene match: 8. Per the germline V gene, CDR1 is SEHNR and CDR2 is FQNEAQ (reference sequence). The CDR3 length is 14 residues. In nucleotides, the CDR3 is TGTGCCAGCAGTCCTGACAGGGGGCGAGGTGGCTACACCTTC. Translating it yields CASSPDRGRGGYTF.

This clonotype has at least ten counts. The rearrangement links TRBV7-3 to TRBJ2-5, with D hard to call. The V and J ends lost 4 bases and 3 bases respectively, with 18 bases between them. Germline V gene sequence: CDR1 SGHTA, CDR2 FQGTGA. This CDR3 is 16 amino acids long. CDR3 nucleotide sequence: TGTGCCAGCAGCTCATTTGCTGACCAACTAAAAGAGACCCAGTACTTC. Protein sequence: CASSSFADQLKETQYF.

The J gene is TRBJ1-2, the V gene TRBV12-3 or TRBV12-4, with 8 bases identical to TRBD1. V lost 7 bases and J lost 14; bases outside the gene matches: 12. The CDR3 has 12 residues. CDR3 DNA: TGTGCCAGCACTCCGGGGCAGGGGGCAGTAACCTTC. It is translated as CASTPGQGAVTF.

The chain has TRBV28 and TRBJ1-5; 7 nucleotides align to TRBD1. The CDR3 covers 12 residues. Germline CDR1 MDHEN, CDR2 SYDVKM. J lost 7 bases, V lost 6 bases, and 3 bases had no gene match. For the CDR3, the DNA is TGTGCCAGCAGAAAACAGGGGCAGCCCCAGCATTTT. Translated: CASRKQGQPQHF.

The CDR3 is CSANPGQGAQHF. CDR3 coding DNA: TGCAGTGCCAATCCGGGACAGGGGGCCCAGCATTTT. This chain connects TRBV20-1 to TRBJ1-5, with 11 positions matching TRBD1. This CDR3 region has 12 residues. The J segment lost 11 bases and the V segment lost 6 bases, leaving 6 bases of the junction unmatched. The germline V gene has CDR1 DFQATT and CDR2 SNEGSKA (reference sequence).

Many counts were recorded for this clonotype. The CDR3 coding sequence is TGCAGCGTTGGTGTCGGGCTCAACACCGGGGAGCTGTTTTTT. It is translated as CSVGVGLNTGELFF. The rearrangement uses TRBV29-1 and TRBJ2-2; D unresolved. Germline CDR1 is SQVTM and CDR2 is ANQGSEA. Trimming removed 4 bases at V and 2 bases at J, with 11 bases between. The CDR3 is 14 residues long.

This clonotype was observed a few times. The rearrangement uses TRBV7-9 and TRBJ2-5; a possible D gene is TRBD2 (6 bases). Germline V gene lookup returns CDR1 SEHNR and CDR2 FQNEAQ (reference sequence). V gave up 8 bases and J gave up 5 bases, with 18 bases separating them. There are 14 residues in the CDR3. The CDR3, as DNA: TGTGCCAGCGGGACTTCCCTGAGGAGGGAGACCCAGTACTTC. Translated: CASGTSLRRETQYF.

This clonotype has just a few counts. The chain couples TRBV6-4 to TRBJ1-5, with D unresolved. Per germline, CDR1 MRHNA and CDR2 SNTAGT. CDR3 length equals 14 residues. The ends were cut back, 4 bases at V and 7 bases at J, with 14 bases in the middle. CDR3 amino acids: CASSAQEGSQPQHF. The CDR3 DNA reads as TGTGCCAGCAGTGCCCAAGAGGGAAGCCAGCCCCAGCATTTT.

This clonotype has just one count. This chain connects TRBV29-1 to TRBJ2-5, with 8 bases that match TRBD1. Germline CDR1 is SQVTM and CDR2 is ANQGSEA. The CDR3 is 13 residues long. CDR3 residues: CSPGQGRAETQYF. CDR3 bases: TGCAGTCCTGGACAGGGAAGGGCGGAGACCCAGTACTTC.

This clonotype was counted between two and nine times. V is TRBV29-1 and J is TRBJ2-6; D possibly corresponds to TRBD2 (6 bases). Trimming stripped 4 bases from V and 0 bases from J, with 13 bases between. The CDR3 is 16 residues long. Per germline, CDR1 SQVTM and CDR2 ANQGSEA. CDR3 nucleotides: TGCAGCGTTGCCGGAGGGACTGACTCTGGGGCCAACGTCCTGACTTTC. This codes for CSVAGGTDSGANVLTF.

This clonotype showed up just once. The V and J genes are TRBV29-1 and TRBJ2-5; unclear D gene. V was shortened by 8 bases and J by 5 bases, with 15 bases between the two germline ends. Germline CDR1 reads SQVTM; CDR2 reads ANQGSEA. The CDR3 spans 12 residues. The CDR3 sequence: CSSELRAETQYF. For the CDR3, the DNA is TGCAGCAGTGAACTAAGAGCCGAGACCCAGTACTTC.

The chain uses TRBV2 and TRBJ2-5, with TRBD2 identical over 12 bases. The CDR3 length is 12 residues. Germline CDR1 reads SNHLY; CDR2 reads FYNNEI. The CDR3 nucleotides are TGTGGCAGACTAGCGGGAGATGAGACCCAGTACTTC. This codes for CGRLAGDETQYF.

The rearrangement uses TRBV29-1 and TRBJ1-4; D gene uncertain. This CDR3 spans 12 amino acids. Per germline, CDR1 SQVTM and CDR2 ANQGSEA. The CDR3 sequence: CRVATTSADLFF. The CDR3 bases are TGCAGGGTAGCAACGACTTCTGCCGATCTGTTTTTT.

This clonotype has a count of ten or more. The chain uses TRBV20-1 and TRBJ2-5; 7 nucleotides agree with TRBD2. V was clipped by 6 bases and J by 5 bases; unmatched bases: 15. In germline, CDR1 is DFQATT, CDR2 SNEGSKA (reference sequence). The CDR3 spans 15 residues. The CDR3, as DNA: TGCAGTGCCCCTTGGTTTGGGAGGGCCGAGGAGACCCAGTACTTC. As protein: CSAPWFGRAEETQYF.

This clonotype showed up many times. The V call is TRBV20-1, the J call TRBJ2-7; 7 bases line up with TRBD1. The germline V gene encodes CDR1 DFQATT and CDR2 SNEGSKA (reference sequence). This CDR3 has 12 residues. The CDR3 protein is CRAGTDFYEQYF. CDR3 sequence (DNA): TGCAGAGCCGGGACAGACTTCTACGAGCAGTACTTC.

This chain links TRBV20-1 with TRBJ2-7; TRBD1 aligns across 11 bases. With 3 bases clipped from V and 4 bases from J, the junction kept 5 bases outside the gene matches. Germline CDR1 DFQATT, CDR2 SNEGSKA (reference sequence). This CDR3 contains 14 residues. The CDR3 coding sequence is TGCAGTGCTAGGCCGGGACAGGGGGGGTACGAGCAGTACTTC. It is translated as CSARPGQGGYEQYF.

This clonotype was seen repeatedly, ten times or more. The chain couples TRBV12-5 to TRBJ1-1; unclear D gene. The V gene lost 1 base and the J gene lost 2 bases, with 2 bases spanning the gap. This CDR3 comprises 12 residues. Germline lookup yields CDR1 LGHNT and CDR2 FRNRAP. The DNA of the CDR3 is TGTGCTAGTGGTTTGGGAAACACTGAAGCTTTCTTT. Protein product: CASGLGNTEAFF.

Many counts were recorded for this clonotype. This chain connects TRBV20-1 to TRBJ2-7, with 9 bases that match TRBD1. J was trimmed by 4 bases and V by 4 bases; bases with no gene match: 5. Germline-derived CDR1 and CDR2 are DFQATT and SNEGSKA (reference sequence). CDR3 length: 13 residues. CDR3 sequence reads: CSATGQGVYEQYF. CDR3 in DNA: TGCAGTGCTACGGGACAGGGTGTTTACGAGCAGTACTTC.

This chain uses TRBV25-1 with TRBJ1-2; D not certain. Per the germline V gene, CDR1 is MGHDK and CDR2 is SYGVNS. The CDR3 runs to 15 residues. Trimming pared 8 bases from V and 3 bases from J, leaving 19 bases between. In DNA, the CDR3 is TGTGCCAGCGTTGAAGAGAGGGCCGGGGACTATGGCTACACCTTC. It codes for CASVEERAGDYGYTF.

This clonotype was detected once. This CDR3 fails to terminate in the conserved phenylalanine or tryptophan, so it likely reflects a read error. The DNA is omitted, as the CDR3 cannot be located on it reliably, and the CDR3 follows TCRdb's listing. The V and J genes are TRBV7-3 and TRBJ2-2; whether TRBD2, the table's D call, matches the DNA was not checked. The CDR3 numbers 10 amino acids, ends counted. The V gene's germline CDR1 is SGHTA and CDR2 FQGTGA. This chain's CDR3 is CASSVGGSQI.

Comment on this clonotype: This may come from a read error, since a much larger clone is one base off. The chain is built from TRBV24-1 and TRBJ2-1, with TRBD1 identical over 10 bases. The CDR3 runs to 15 residues. CDR1 is KGHDR, CDR2 SFDVKD, per germline. The CDR3 DNA is TGTGCCATCAGTGATGAACGGGACAGGGGAGTGGAGCAGTTCTTC. This gives the protein CAISDERDRGVEQFF.